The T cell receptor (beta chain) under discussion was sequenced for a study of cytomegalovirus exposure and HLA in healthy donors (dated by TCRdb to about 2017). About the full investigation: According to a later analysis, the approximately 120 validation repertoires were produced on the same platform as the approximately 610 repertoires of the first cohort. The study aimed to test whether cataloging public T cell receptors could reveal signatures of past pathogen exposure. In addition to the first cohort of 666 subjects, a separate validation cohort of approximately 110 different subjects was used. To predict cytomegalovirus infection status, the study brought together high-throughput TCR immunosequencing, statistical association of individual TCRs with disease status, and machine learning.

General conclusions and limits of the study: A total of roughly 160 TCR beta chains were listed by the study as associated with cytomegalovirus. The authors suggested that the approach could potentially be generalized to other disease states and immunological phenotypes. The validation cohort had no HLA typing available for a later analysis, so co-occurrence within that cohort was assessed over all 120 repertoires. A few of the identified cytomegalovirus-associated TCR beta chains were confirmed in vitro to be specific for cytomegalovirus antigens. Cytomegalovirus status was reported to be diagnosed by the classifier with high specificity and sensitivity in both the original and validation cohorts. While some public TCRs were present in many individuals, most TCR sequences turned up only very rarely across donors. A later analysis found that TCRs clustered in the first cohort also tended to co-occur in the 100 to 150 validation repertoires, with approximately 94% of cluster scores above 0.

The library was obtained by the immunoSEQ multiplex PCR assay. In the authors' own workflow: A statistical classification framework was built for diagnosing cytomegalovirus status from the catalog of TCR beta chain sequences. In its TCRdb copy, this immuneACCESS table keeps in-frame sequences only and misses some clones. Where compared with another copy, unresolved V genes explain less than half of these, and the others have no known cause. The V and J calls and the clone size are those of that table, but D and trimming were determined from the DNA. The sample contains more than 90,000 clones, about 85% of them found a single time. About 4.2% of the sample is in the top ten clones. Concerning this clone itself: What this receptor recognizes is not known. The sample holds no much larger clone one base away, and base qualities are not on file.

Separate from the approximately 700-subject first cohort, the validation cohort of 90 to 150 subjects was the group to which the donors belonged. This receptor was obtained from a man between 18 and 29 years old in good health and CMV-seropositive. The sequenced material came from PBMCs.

The CDR3 reads as follows: CASRGGSYEQYF. The bases are TGTGCCAGCAGAGGAGGGTCCTACGAGCAGTACTTC. The sequence links TRBV2 to TRBJ2-7; the D gene is perhaps TRBD2, from 6 matching bases. CDR1 and CDR2 were assigned from the germline V gene as SNHLY and FYNNEI. The CDR3, cysteine through phenylalanine, is 12 amino acids long. Here the CDR3 DNA is all that survives: 36 bases in frame from base 1. Trimming takes 6 bases from V and 1 base from J, and the germline ends sit 7 bases apart.